Following are 30 T cell receptor beta chains from one sample sequenced in a study of control samples from healthy donors and cancer patients. The data were produced by immunoSEQ multiplex PCR, yet TCRdb's version contains in-frame clones alone and is incomplete. The table records roughly 63,000 clones, around 91% of them present only once. The sample consisted of PBMCs. The receptor set was obtained from a man aged 55 to 69 with colorectal cancer.

This chain uses TRBV6-2 or TRBV6-3 with TRBJ2-2; TRBD2 matches 11 bases. CDR1 is MNHEY, CDR2 SVGEGT, per germline. This CDR3 spans 16 amino acids. Unmatched junction bases numbered 2, after V lost 1 base and J lost 4 bases. Here the CDR3 reads CASSYFGLAGTGELFF. The CDR3 nucleotides read TGTGCCAGCAGTTACTTCGGACTAGCGGGCACCGGGGAGCTGTTTTTT.

This chain uses TRBV25-1 with TRBJ1-2; D gene unclear. Trimming shortened V by 4 bases and J by 2 bases, and 11 bases separated the two germline ends. The CDR3 is made up of 14 amino acids. Germline V gene sequence: CDR1 MGHDK, CDR2 SYGVNS. The CDR3 sequence is CASSVAGTNYGYTF. DNA of the CDR3: TGTGCCAGCAGTGTGGCGGGAACCAACTATGGCTACACCTTC.

V usage is TRBV5-1 and J usage is TRBJ1-4; possible D gene TRBD1, 6 bases. Looked up from germline, CDR1 is SGHRS and CDR2 is YFSETQ. The V end lost 0 bases, the J end lost 8 bases, and 11 bases lay between the germline ends. This CDR3 spans 14 amino acids. This CDR3 is CASSLGGGREKLFF. CDR3 DNA sequence: TGCGCCAGCAGCTTGGGTGGGGGCCGGGAAAAACTGTTTTTT.

This chain links TRBV5-5 with TRBJ2-5; D not resolved. This CDR3 comprises 14 residues. Per the germline V gene, CDR1 is SGHKS and CDR2 is YYEKEE (reference sequence). The germline V and J ends were trimmed by 0 bases and 1 base, with 7 bases remaining between them. CDR3 bases: TGTGCCAGCAGCTTGGTGGGTTCCCAAGAGACCCAGTACTTC. Protein product: CASSLVGSQETQYF. The full variable domain, its missing parts supplied by reference TRBV5-5 and TRBJ2-5, is DAGVTQSPTHLIKTRGQQVTLRCSPISGHKSVSWYQQVLGQGPQFIFQYYEKEERGRGNFPDRFSARQFPNYSSELNVNALLLGDSALYLCASSLVGSQETQYFGPGTRLLVL.

The chain couples TRBV5-1 to TRBJ1-1; D perhaps matches TRBD1 (5 bases). Looked up from germline, CDR1 is SGHRS and CDR2 is YFSETQ. The CDR3 consists of 14 residues. Trimming removed 4 bases at V and 3 bases at J, with 13 bases between. DNA of the CDR3: TGCGCCAGCAGCCCCAGGGCAAAGTACACTGAAGCTTTCTTT. It encodes CASSPRAKYTEAFF.

This clone is termed large. This chain joins TRBV3-1 (or the pseudogene TRBV3-2) and TRBJ2-5; TRBD2 aligns across 8 bases. The V gene's germline CDR1 is LGHDT and CDR2 YNNKEL (reference sequence). Germline trimming cut 1 base from V and 5 bases from J; bases unmatched to any gene: 6. The CDR3 is 15 residues long. The CDR3 loop reads CASSQVRGGRETQYF. DNA for the CDR3: TGTGCCAGCAGCCAAGTACGGGGGGGCAGGGAGACCCAGTACTTC.

The chain links TRBV27 to TRBJ1-1; D not resolved. The CDR3 runs 18 residues. The V gene lost 0 bases and the J gene lost 1 base, with 18 bases spanning the gap. Looked up from germline, CDR1 is MNHEY and CDR2 is SMNVEV (reference sequence). The CDR3: CASSLSAVGVEGNTEAFF. The CDR3 coding sequence is TGTGCCAGCAGTTTATCTGCAGTAGGTGTGGAAGGGAACACTGAAGCTTTCTTT.

The rearrangement links TRBV4-1 to TRBJ2-5; the match to TRBD2 covers 7 bases. The CDR3 is 14 amino acids. Unmatched junction bases numbered 3, after V lost 0 bases and J lost 5 bases. Germline lookup yields CDR1 MGHRA and CDR2 YSYEKL. As DNA, the CDR3 is TGCGCCAGCAGCCAAGACTACGGGGGGGAGACCCAGTACTTC. Protein: CASSQDYGGETQYF.

The CDR3 protein is CASSLLADTQYF. CDR3 bases: TGCGCCAGCAGCTTGTTGGCAGATACGCAGTATTTT. The chain carries TRBV5-1 and TRBJ2-3; D gene unclear. The CDR3 consists of 12 residues. The ends were cut back, 1 base at V and 4 bases at J, with 4 bases in the middle. CDR1 is SGHRS and CDR2 is YFSETQ in the germline V gene.

The chain is built from TRBV19 and TRBJ2-6; D not resolved. CDR1 and CDR2 from the germline V gene are LNHDA and SQIVND (reference sequence). The V and J ends lost 3 bases and 0 bases respectively, with 12 bases between them. CDR3 length equals 17 residues. The CDR3 protein is CASSIEWRNSGANVLTF. In DNA, the CDR3 is TGTGCCAGTAGTATTGAGTGGCGAAACTCTGGGGCCAACGTCCTGACTTTC.

This chain joins TRBV6-1 and TRBJ2-6; D is uncertain. Trimming removed 0 bases from V and 2 bases from J, with 8 bases in between. There are 16 residues in the CDR3. In germline, CDR1 is MNHNS, CDR2 SASEGT. CDR3 in amino acids: CASSEALLAGANVLTF. CDR3 in DNA: TGTGCCAGCAGTGAAGCTCTCCTGGCTGGGGCCAACGTCCTGACTTTC.

The rearrangement uses TRBV7-3 and TRBJ1-1, with a tentative D call TRBD1 (6 bases). Germline lookup yields CDR1 SGHTA and CDR2 FQGTGA. The length of the CDR3 is 14 residues. Trimming took off 3 bases at V and 0 bases at J, with 8 bases between the two ends. Written as DNA, the CDR3 is TGTGCCAGCAGCTTGACAGGCTTGAACACTGAAGCTTTCTTT. Its translation: CASSLTGLNTEAFF.

V gene TRBV28 combines with J gene TRBJ2-1, with 7 bases lining up with TRBD2. The CDR3 is 15 amino acids. Looked up from germline, CDR1 is MDHEN and CDR2 is SYDVKM. Germline trimming cut 7 bases from V and 8 bases from J; bases unmatched to any gene: 14. This CDR3 is CASTLEGGAPDEQFF. CDR3 coding DNA: TGTGCCAGCACCCTCGAGGGAGGGGCACCCGATGAGCAGTTCTTC.

In its sample, this clone was seen once. The rearrangement links TRBV19 to TRBJ1-1; no clear D gene. Germline loops: CDR1 LNHDA, CDR2 SQIVND (reference sequence). Trimming took 7 bases from V and 2 from J, leaving 11 bases between them. The CDR3 is 13 amino acids. CDR3 loop: CASTPWINTEAFF. In DNA, the CDR3 is TGTGCCAGTACCCCGTGGATAAACACTGAAGCTTTCTTT.

In this sample, this clone turned up once. The V gene is TRBV7-2, the J gene TRBJ1-6, with D possibly TRBD1 on 6 matching bases. From germline, CDR1 is SGHTA and CDR2 FQGNSA. The CDR3 has 14 amino acids. Trimming left V 1 base short and J 10 bases short, with 11 bases between. CDR3 sequence (DNA): TGTGCCAGCAGCTTAGTACAGGGAGGATCACCCCTCCACTTT. It yields the protein CASSLVQGGSPLHF.

The rearrangement joins TRBV6-2 or TRBV6-3 to TRBJ1-2; D call uncertain. The CDR3 extends over 14 amino acids. The V end lost 6 bases, the J end lost 4 bases, and 15 bases lay between the germline ends. CDR1 is MNHEY and CDR2 is SVGEGT in the germline V gene. This CDR3 is CASSHDGMPYGYTF. The CDR3 bases are TGTGCCAGCAGCCACGACGGGATGCCCTATGGCTACACCTTC.

This sequence joins TRBV9 and TRBJ1-4; D call uncertain. This CDR3 region has 15 residues. V was cut by 0 bases and J by 5 bases, with 11 bases left in between. Germline loops: CDR1 SGDLS, CDR2 YYNGEE. CDR3 bases: TGTGCCAGCAGCGTAGCATGGCAGCTGAATGAAAAACTGTTTTTT. This translates into CASSVAWQLNEKLFF.

The chain uses TRBV6-2 or TRBV6-3 and TRBJ2-1; TRBD2 agrees at 8 bases. The CDR3 is made up of 20 amino acids. Germline-derived CDR1 and CDR2 are MNHEY and SVGEGT. V dropped 0 bases and J dropped 1; count of bases not matched to a gene: 14. DNA of the CDR3: TGTGCCAGCAGTTACTCGATAGGAGCTAGCGGGTCTATATCCTACAATGAGCAGTTCTTC. It yields the protein CASSYSIGASGSISYNEQFF.

The rearrangement joins TRBV5-4 to TRBJ2-5; TRBD1 or TRBD2 may be the D gene (6 bases each). Trimming removed 4 bases at V and 0 bases at J, with 10 bases between. Germline V CDR1 and CDR2: SGHNT, YYREEE (reference sequence). The CDR3 is made up of 14 amino acids. This CDR3 is CASSGGGNQETQYF. CDR3 coding DNA: TGTGCCAGCAGCGGAGGGGGGAACCAAGAGACCCAGTACTTC. Complete variable domain (other parts from reference TRBV5-4 and TRBJ2-5): ETGVTQSPTHLIKTRGQQVTLRCSSQSGHNTVSWYQQALGQGPQFIFQYYREEENGRGNFPPRFSGLQFPNYSSELNVNALELDDSALYLCASSGGGNQETQYFGPGTRLLVL.

The chain combines TRBV28 with TRBJ1-2, with 8 bases that match TRBD1. CDR1 and CDR2 (germline): MDHEN, SYDVKM. The V gene end was trimmed by 3 bases and the J gene end by 4 bases; junction bases not matched to a gene: 4. The CDR3 sequence is 14 residues long. The CDR3 DNA is TGTGCCAGCAGTTTGGGACAGGCGACCTATGGCTACACCTTC. Translation: CASSLGQATYGYTF.

A single count supports this clone. This chain joins TRBV19 and TRBJ1-2; TRBD1 matches at 7 bases. Unmatched junction bases numbered 10, after V lost 6 bases and J lost 0 bases. The CDR3 sequence is 16 residues long. Per germline, CDR1 LNHDA and CDR2 SQIVND (reference sequence). The CDR3 reads CASSSGDSRSNYGYTF. CDR3 bases: TGTGCCAGTAGCAGTGGGGACAGCAGATCTAACTATGGCTACACCTTC.

CDR3 in DNA: TGTGCCAGCAGCCTGGGGTCCGGATTCACCGGGGAGCTGTTTTTT. This translates into CASSLGSGFTGELFF. This chain links TRBV5-5 with TRBJ2-2; D remains unclear. Trimming removed 4 bases at V and 4 bases at J, with 14 bases between. CDR1 SGHKS and CDR2 YYEKEE come from the germline V gene (reference sequence). This CDR3 contains 15 residues.

The rearrangement joins TRBV9 to TRBJ2-3; 9 bases are a match to TRBD1. CDR3 length: 16 amino acids. Germline CDR1 reads SGDLS; CDR2 reads YYNGEE. The J segment lost 3 bases and the V segment lost 3 bases, leaving 8 bases of the junction unmatched. CDR3 loop: CASSADRGGYTDTQYF. CDR3 sequence (DNA): TGTGCCAGCAGCGCGGACAGGGGTGGGTATACAGATACGCAGTATTTT.

The chain carries TRBV30 and TRBJ2-1, with 7 nucleotides matching TRBD2. J was trimmed by 8 bases and V by 2 bases; bases with no gene match: 6. There are 13 residues in the CDR3. Germline-derived CDR1 and CDR2 are GTSNPN and SVGIG (reference sequence). The CDR3 sequence: CAWSREGFDEQFF. The CDR3 nucleotides are TGTGCCTGGAGTAGGGAGGGCTTCGATGAGCAGTTCTTC.

This clone has a single count. The chain combines TRBV7-9 with TRBJ1-2, with TRBD1 identical over 12 bases. Trimming took 2 bases from V and 13 from J; bases not matched to a gene: 14. The CDR3 totals 16 residues. The germline V gene encodes CDR1 SEHNR and CDR2 FQNEAQ (reference sequence). The chain's CDR3 is CASSLRGVPGQGAVTF. DNA for the CDR3: TGTGCCAGCAGCTTAAGGGGAGTCCCGGGACAGGGGGCGGTCACCTTC.

The chain uses TRBV19 and TRBJ1-5; 9 positions match TRBD1. Trimming took 8 bases from V and 9 from J; bases not matched to a gene: 8. The CDR3 consists of 13 residues. Looked up from germline, CDR1 is LNHDA and CDR2 is SQIVND (reference sequence). CDR3 loop: CASAQGALGPQHF. The CDR3 DNA is TGTGCCAGTGCACAGGGGGCGTTGGGGCCCCAGCATTTT. The full variable domain, in which reference TRBV19 and TRBJ1-5 provide the parts outside the CDR3, is DGGITQSPKYLFRKEGQNVTLSCEQNLNHDAMYWYRQDPGQGLRLIYYSQIVNDFQKGDIAEGYSVSREKKESFPLTVTSAQKNPTAFYLCASAQGALGPQHFGDGTRLSIL.

The CDR3 nucleotides read TGTGCCAGCAGTTACGGGCTGCGTGGAGAAAAACTGTTTTTT. This sequence encodes CASSYGLRGEKLFF. V gene TRBV6-5 combines with J gene TRBJ1-4; D is uncertain. Trimming cost V 2 bases and J 8 bases, with 12 bases left between them. The CDR3 runs 14 residues. The V gene's germline CDR1 is MNHEY and CDR2 SVGAGI.

The rearrangement uses TRBV5-1 and TRBJ2-6; D is perhaps TRBD1 (5 bases). The length of the CDR3 is 17 residues. CDR1 SGHRS and CDR2 YFSETQ come from the germline V gene. V gave up 4 bases and J gave up 0 bases, with 14 bases separating them. CDR3: CASSPQAGGSGANVLTF. CDR3 coding DNA: TGCGCCAGCAGCCCACAGGCAGGCGGCTCTGGGGCCAACGTCCTGACTTTC.

The chain has TRBV12-3 or TRBV12-4 and TRBJ2-1; D remains ambiguous. This CDR3 is built from 11 residues. V was cut by 1 base and J by 15 bases, with 10 bases left in between. The CDR3 here is CASSLGANPFF. CDR3 DNA sequence: TGTGCCAGCAGTTTAGGGGCCAACCCGTTCTTC.

The V and J genes are TRBV12-3 or TRBV12-4 and TRBJ1-2, with D perhaps matching TRBD1 (6 bases). This CDR3 is 12 amino acids long. Deletions cut 7 bases from V and 6 bases from J, with 12 bases between. CDR3 protein: CASNLQGHGYTF. The CDR3 DNA reads as TGTGCCAGCAACCTACAGGGACATGGCTACACCTTC.